This TCR beta chain was captured in a study of T-cell reconstitution after alpha-beta-depleted transplantation in children. V was shortened by 0 bases and J by 5 bases, with 11 bases between the two germline ends. Germline CDR1 LNHNV, CDR2 YYDKDF (reference sequence). The CDR3 has 14 amino acids. Preparation of the TCRbeta library was carried out with unique molecular identifiers. TCRdb re-called the PCR reads with MiXCR, one entry per CDR3 protein. The sample includes around 400,000 distinct CDR3 sequences, about 20% seen only once; the top ten take 3% to 4.5%. This clonotype showed up many times. This sequence joins TRBV15 and TRBJ2-7, with D perhaps TRBD1 (5 bases). The TCR originated in a human donor who donated a stem cell graft to a child with acute myeloid leukemia. The sequencing used PBMCs from the stem cell graft donor, collected from the stem cell graft. The chain's CDR3 is CATSRDPGSNEQYF. CDR3 in DNA: TGTGCCACCAGCAGAGATCCAGGGTCTAACGAGCAGTACTTC.